These T cell receptor beta chains were read from a single sample in a study of blood T cell repertoires in COVID-19. Assay: immunoSEQ multiplex PCR; the TCRdb copy retains only in-frame clones and omits some. Of around 120,000 clones listed, around 81% are singletons. The specimen was peripheral blood. Source of these receptors: a man in his 70s with acute or convalescent COVID-19. The CDR3 runs from the conserved cysteine through the conserved F or W. A D gene is named only where the DNA matches it firmly. Not all rows give a size; the values are once, few, many and, for expanded clones, a class.

v_gene	abundance	j_gene	d_gene	CDR3nt	CDR3aa
TRBV15	NA	TRBJ2-5	TRBD1	TGTGCCACCAGCAGGTGGACAGGGCAAGAGACCCAGTACTTC	CATSRWTGQETQYF
TRBV19	NA	TRBJ1-5	NA	TGTGCCAGTAGAAAATCAGGCTCCAATCAGCCCCAGCATTTT	CASRKSGSNQPQHF
TRBV3-1/TRBV3-2	NA	TRBJ2-1	TRBD2	TGTGCCAGCAGCCAAGCCGCCGGGACTAGCGGGGGGCAACGGAATGAGCAGTTCTTC	CASSQAAGTSGGQRNEQFF
TRBV6-5	few	TRBJ2-7	NA	TGTGCCAGCTCGCCCAGGGACTCCTACGAGCAGTACTTC	CASSPRDSYEQYF
TRBV5-1	NA	TRBJ1-2	NA	TGCGCCAGCAGGACCCGGGTGGGTCGTAACTATGGCTACACCTTC	CASRTRVGRNYGYTF
TRBV7-2	NA	TRBJ1-5	NA	TGTGCCAGCAGCTTAGCCCCAGGGGTAGAGGGGCCCCAGCATTTT	CASSLAPGVEGPQHF
TRBV19	NA	TRBJ2-1	NA	TGTGCCAGTAGTATAGTAGAGGGCAATGAGCAGTTCTTC	CASSIVEGNEQFF
TRBV7-2	NA	TRBJ1-3	TRBD1	TGTGCCAGCAGCTTAGCGGGACAGGGCTCTGGAAACACCATATATTTT	CASSLAGQGSGNTIYF
TRBV19	NA	TRBJ2-7	TRBD1	TGTGCCAGTAGTGGATCGGACAGGGGGGATCACGAGCAGTACTTC	CASSGSDRGDHEQYF
TRBV19	NA	TRBJ2-7	TRBD2	TGTGCCAGTAGTATCGAGCGGGGTTCGTTCGAGCAGTACTTC	CASSIERGSFEQYF
TRBV11-2	few	TRBJ1-2	NA	TGTGCCAGCAGCTTACAGGGTGACTATGGCTACACCTTC	CASSLQGDYGYTF
TRBV6-5	NA	TRBJ1-5	NA	TGTGCCAGCAGTAACCTCCCCGGGGGGGGCCAGCCCCAGCATTTT	CASSNLPGGGQPQHF
TRBV4-2	once	TRBJ1-2	NA	TGTGCCAGCAGCCAAGATTACAGGGAAAACTATGGCTACACCTTC	CASSQDYRENYGYTF
TRBV4-3	NA	TRBJ2-1	TRBD2	TGCGCCAGCAGCCTCGGCGTAGCGGGGATATATGAGCAGTTCTTC	CASSLGVAGIYEQFF
TRBV4-2	NA	TRBJ1-6	NA	TGTGCCAGCAGCCAAGATCGGAGCTCCGGCCTCACGGGTTCACCCCTCCACTTT	CASSQDRSSGLTGSPLHF
TRBV30	NA	TRBJ1-1	NA	TGTGCCTGGAACCAGTTGAACACTGAAGCTTTCTTT	CAWNQLNTEAFF
TRBV4-1	many	TRBJ1-5	NA	TGCGCCAGCAGCCAAGATAGCTTTCGGCCCCAGCATTTT	CASSQDSFRPQHF
TRBV18	NA	TRBJ1-2	NA	TGTGCCAGCTCACCGGGCAGGGGATATGGCTACACCTTC	CASSPGRGYGYTF
TRBV5-6	NA	TRBJ1-2	TRBD1	TGTGCCAGCAGCTTGGTTGGGGACAGGGAGTATGGCTACACCTTC	CASSLVGDREYGYTF
TRBV25-1	few	TRBJ1-6	NA	TGTGCCAGCAGTGCTCCGGGGTCACCCCTCCACTTT	CASSAPGSPLHF
TRBV5-1	NA	TRBJ1-2	NA	TGCGCCAGCAGCTGGGCCACCAGGGGCGTTGGCTACACCTTC	CASSWATRGVGYTF
TRBV11-3	once	TRBJ2-7	NA	TGTGCCAGCAGCCGAGGGAGATCCTACGAGCAGTACTTC	CASSRGRSYEQYF
TRBV24-1	NA	TRBJ2-3	TRBD1	TGTGCCACCAGACCCGACAGGGGGGATACGCAGTATTTT	CATRPDRGDTQYF
TRBV7-9	NA	TRBJ1-1	TRBD1	TGTGCCAGCAGCGCGGGACAGCTAAACACTGAAGCTTTCTTT	CASSAGQLNTEAFF
TRBV9	few	TRBJ1-4	NA	TGTGCCAGCAGCCCCGCCCCAGCAACTAATGAAAAACTGTTTTTT	CASSPAPATNEKLFF